This record concerns one T cell receptor beta chain sequence. The authors reverse transcribed all of the isolated RNA, so sequencing captured expressed TCRB transcripts. Profiled with immunoSEQ multiplex PCR; TCRdb holds only in-frame clones, not every one. The sample holds 250,000 to 300,000 clones, 8% seen once. The data belong to a study of beta chain features in type 1 diabetes. For the study at large: All samples yielded roughly 100,000,000 examined sorted cells.

CD45RO/CCR7/CD25/CD127/CD95/CD27 sorting isolated CD4+ naive, central memory, regulatory and stem cell-like memory cells. From germline, CDR1 is LGHNA and CDR2 YNFKEQ. The J segment lost 4 bases and the V segment lost 4 bases, leaving 7 bases of the junction unmatched. The CDR3 has 15 residues. This chain connects TRBV4-2 to TRBJ2-3; 8 bases are a match to TRBD2. The source is a woman between 18 and 29 years old in good health. The sample taken for sequencing was central memory CD4+ T cells from blood. In nucleotides, the CDR3 is TGTGCCAGCAGCCCAACCCAGCGGGGGCCAGATACGCAGTATTTT. Translation: CASSPTQRGPDTQYF.